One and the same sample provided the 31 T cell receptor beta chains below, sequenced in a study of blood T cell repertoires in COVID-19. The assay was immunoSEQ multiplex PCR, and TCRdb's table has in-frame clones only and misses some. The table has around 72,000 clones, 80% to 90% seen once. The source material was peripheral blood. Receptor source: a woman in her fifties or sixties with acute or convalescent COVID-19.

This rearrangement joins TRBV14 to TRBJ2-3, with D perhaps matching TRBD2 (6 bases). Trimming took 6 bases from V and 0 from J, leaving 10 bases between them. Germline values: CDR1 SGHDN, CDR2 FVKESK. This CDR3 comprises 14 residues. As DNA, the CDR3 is TGTGCCAGCAGGGGCGGGATTAGCACAGATACGCAGTATTTT. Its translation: CASRGGISTDTQYF.

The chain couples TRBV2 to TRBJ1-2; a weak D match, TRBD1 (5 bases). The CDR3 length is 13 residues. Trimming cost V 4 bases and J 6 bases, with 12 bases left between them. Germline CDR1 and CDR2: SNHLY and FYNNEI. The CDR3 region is CASSVSRDNGYTF. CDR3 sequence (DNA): TGTGCCAGCAGTGTCTCCAGGGATAATGGCTACACCTTC.

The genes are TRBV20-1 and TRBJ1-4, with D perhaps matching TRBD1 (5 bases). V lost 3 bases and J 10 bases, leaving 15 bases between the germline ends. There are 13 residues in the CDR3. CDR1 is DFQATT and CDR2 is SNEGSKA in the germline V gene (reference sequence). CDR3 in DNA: TGCAGTGCTAGTAGCCAGGGTGAGGCAAAACTGTTTTTT. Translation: CSASSQGEAKLFF.

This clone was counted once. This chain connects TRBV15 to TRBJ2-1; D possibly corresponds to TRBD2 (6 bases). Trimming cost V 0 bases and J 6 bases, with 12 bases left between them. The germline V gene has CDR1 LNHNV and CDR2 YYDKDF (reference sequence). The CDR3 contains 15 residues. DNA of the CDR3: TGTGCCACCAGCAGAGATAAGCGGGTATTCAATGAGCAGTTCTTC. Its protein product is CATSRDKRVFNEQFF.

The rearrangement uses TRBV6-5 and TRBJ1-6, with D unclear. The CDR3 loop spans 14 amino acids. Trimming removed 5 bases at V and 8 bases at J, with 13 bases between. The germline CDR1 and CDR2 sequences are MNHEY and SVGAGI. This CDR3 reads CASSLDRGHSPLHF. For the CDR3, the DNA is TGTGCCAGCAGTCTTGACCGAGGGCATTCACCCCTCCACTTT.

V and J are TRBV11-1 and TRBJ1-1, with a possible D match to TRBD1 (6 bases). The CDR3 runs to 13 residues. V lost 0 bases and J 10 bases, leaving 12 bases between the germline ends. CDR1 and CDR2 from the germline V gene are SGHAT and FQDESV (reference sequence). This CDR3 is CASSLANRARAFF. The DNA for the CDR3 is TGTGCCAGCAGCTTAGCTAACAGGGCCCGAGCTTTCTTT. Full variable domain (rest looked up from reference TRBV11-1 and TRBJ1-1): EAEVAQSPRYKITEKSQAVAFWCDPISGHATLYWYRQILGQGPELLVQFQDESVVDDSQLPKDRFSAERLKGVDSTLKIQPAELGDSAMYLCASSLANRARAFFGQGTRLTVV.

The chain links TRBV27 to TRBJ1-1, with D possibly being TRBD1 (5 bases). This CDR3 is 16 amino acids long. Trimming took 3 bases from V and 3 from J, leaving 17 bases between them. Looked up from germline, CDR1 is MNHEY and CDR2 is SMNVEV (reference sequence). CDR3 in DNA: TGTGCCAGCAGTTTTGGGGGGTGGGGTGGGGACACTGAAGCTTTCTTT. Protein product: CASSFGGWGGDTEAFF.

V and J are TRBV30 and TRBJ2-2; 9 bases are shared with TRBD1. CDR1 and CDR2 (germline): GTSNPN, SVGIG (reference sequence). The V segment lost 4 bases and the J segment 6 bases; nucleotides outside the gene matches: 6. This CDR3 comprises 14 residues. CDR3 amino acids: CAWKGDRVSGELFF. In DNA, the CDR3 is TGTGCCTGGAAAGGGGACAGGGTTTCCGGGGAGCTGTTTTTT.

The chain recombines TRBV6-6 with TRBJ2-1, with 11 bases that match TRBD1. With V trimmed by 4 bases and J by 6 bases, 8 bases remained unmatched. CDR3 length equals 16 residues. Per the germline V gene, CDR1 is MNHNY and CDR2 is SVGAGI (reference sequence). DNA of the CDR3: TGTGCCAGCAGTTCCTACGGACAGGGGGCGGGCAATGAGCAGTTCTTC. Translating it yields CASSSYGQGAGNEQFF.

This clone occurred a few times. The CDR3, as DNA: TGTGCCAGCAGCCAAGGCAGGCGGAACACTGAAGCTTTCTTT. It yields the protein CASSQGRRNTEAFF. The gene calls are TRBV14 and TRBJ1-1; no reliable D call. The ends were cut back, 1 base at V and 1 base at J, with 7 bases in the middle. The CDR3 is 14 residues long. The germline CDR1 and CDR2 sequences are SGHDN and FVKESK. The whole variable domain, remainder taken from reference TRBV14 and TRBJ1-1, is EAGVTQFPSHSVIEKGQTVTLRCDPISGHDNLYWYRRVMGKEIKFLLHFVKESKQDESGMPNNRFLAERTGGTYSTLKVQPAELEDSGVYFCASSQGRRNTEAFFGQGTRLTVV.

DNA of the CDR3: TGTGCCAGCAGTCCACAAGGGGGATGGGAGGGCTACACCTTC. It encodes CASSPQGGWEGYTF. This rearrangement joins TRBV6-5 to TRBJ1-2, with TRBD1 as a possible D gene (6 bases). V was trimmed by 5 bases and J by 8 bases, leaving 18 bases between them. This CDR3 region has 14 residues. The germline CDR1 and CDR2 sequences are MNHEY and SVGAGI.

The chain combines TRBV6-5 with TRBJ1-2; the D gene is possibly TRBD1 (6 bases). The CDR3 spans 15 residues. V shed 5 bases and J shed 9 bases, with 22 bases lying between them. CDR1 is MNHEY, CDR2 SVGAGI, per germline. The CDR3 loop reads CASSPQTGSSISYTF. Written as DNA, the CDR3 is TGTGCCAGCAGTCCTCAGACAGGCTCCAGCATAAGCTACACCTTC.

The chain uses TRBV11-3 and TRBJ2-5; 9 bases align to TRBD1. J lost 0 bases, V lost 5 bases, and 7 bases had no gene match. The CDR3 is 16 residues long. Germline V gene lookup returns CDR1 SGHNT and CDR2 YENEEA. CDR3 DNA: TGTGCCAGCAGCCTGGGGACAGGGACTTACCAAGAGACCCAGTACTTC. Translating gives CASSLGTGTYQETQYF.

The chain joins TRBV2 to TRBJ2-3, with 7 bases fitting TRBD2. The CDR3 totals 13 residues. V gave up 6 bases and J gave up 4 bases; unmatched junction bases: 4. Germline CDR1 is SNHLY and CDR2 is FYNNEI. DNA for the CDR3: TGTGCCAGCAGGGCTAGCGGTTCAGATACGCAGTATTTT. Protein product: CASRASGSDTQYF. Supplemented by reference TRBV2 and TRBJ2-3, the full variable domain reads EPEVTQTPSHQVTQMGQEVILRCVPISNHLYFYWYRQILGQKVEFLVSFYNNEISEKSEIFDDQFSVERPDGSNFTLKIRSTKLEDSAMYFCASRASGSDTQYFGPGTRLTVL.

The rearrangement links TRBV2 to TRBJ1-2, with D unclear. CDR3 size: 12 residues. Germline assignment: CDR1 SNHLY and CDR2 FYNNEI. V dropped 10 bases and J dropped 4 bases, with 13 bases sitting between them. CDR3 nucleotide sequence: TGTGCCACTCCGACTGTGGGCTATGGCTACACCTTC. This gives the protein CATPTVGYGYTF.

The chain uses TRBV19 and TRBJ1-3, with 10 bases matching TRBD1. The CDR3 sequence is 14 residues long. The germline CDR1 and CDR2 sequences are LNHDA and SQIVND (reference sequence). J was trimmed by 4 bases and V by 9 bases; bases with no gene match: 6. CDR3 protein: CASRDRGGGNTIYF. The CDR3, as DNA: TGTGCCAGCCGGGACAGGGGTGGCGGAAACACCATATATTTT.

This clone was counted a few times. CDR3 coding DNA: TGTGCCAGCAGCTTACTCCCCTTGGAGACCCAGTACTTC. It codes for CASSLLPLETQYF. The chain has TRBV7-9 and TRBJ2-5; D not certain. The length of the CDR3 is 13 residues. The germline V and J ends were trimmed by 2 bases and 5 bases, with 9 bases remaining between them. The germline CDR1 and CDR2 sequences are SEHNR and FQNEAQ (reference sequence).

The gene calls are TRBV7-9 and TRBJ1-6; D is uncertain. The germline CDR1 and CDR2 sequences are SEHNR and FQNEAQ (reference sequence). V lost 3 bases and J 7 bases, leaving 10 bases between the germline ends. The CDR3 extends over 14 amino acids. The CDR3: CASSFQNVNSPLHF. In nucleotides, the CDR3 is TGTGCCAGCAGCTTCCAAAATGTGAATTCACCCCTCCACTTT.

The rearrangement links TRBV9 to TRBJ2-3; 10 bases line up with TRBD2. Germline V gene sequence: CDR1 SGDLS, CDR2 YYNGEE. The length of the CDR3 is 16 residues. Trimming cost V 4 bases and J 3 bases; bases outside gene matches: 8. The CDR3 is CASSPGLAALTDTQYF. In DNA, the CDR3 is TGTGCCAGCAGCCCTGGACTAGCGGCTTTAACAGATACGCAGTATTTT.

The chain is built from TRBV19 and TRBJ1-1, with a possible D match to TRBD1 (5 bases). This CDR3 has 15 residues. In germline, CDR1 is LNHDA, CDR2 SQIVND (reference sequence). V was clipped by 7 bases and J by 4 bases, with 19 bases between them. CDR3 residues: CASTPRGSDITEAFF. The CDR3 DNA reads TGTGCCAGTACCCCCCGGGGGTCGGATATCACTGAAGCTTTCTTT.

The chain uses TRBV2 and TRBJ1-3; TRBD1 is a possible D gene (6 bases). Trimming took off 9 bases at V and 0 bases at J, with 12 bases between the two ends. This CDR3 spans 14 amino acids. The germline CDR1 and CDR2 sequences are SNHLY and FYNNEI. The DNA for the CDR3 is TGTGCCAGTACAGGGTTCCACTCTGGAAACACCATATATTTT. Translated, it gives CASTGFHSGNTIYF.

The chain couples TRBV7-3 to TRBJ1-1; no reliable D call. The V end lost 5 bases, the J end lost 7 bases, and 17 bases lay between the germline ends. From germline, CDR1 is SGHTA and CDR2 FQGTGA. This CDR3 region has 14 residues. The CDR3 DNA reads TGTGCCAGCAGCCCCAAGAGGACTTCAATTGAAGCTTTCTTT. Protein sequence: CASSPKRTSIEAFF. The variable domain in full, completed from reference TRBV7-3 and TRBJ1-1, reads GAGVSQTPSNKVTEKGKYVELRCDPISGHTALYWYRQSLGQGPEFLIYFQGTGAADDSGLPNDRFFAVRPEGSVSTLKIQRTERGDSAVYLCASSPKRTSIEAFFGQGTRLTVV.

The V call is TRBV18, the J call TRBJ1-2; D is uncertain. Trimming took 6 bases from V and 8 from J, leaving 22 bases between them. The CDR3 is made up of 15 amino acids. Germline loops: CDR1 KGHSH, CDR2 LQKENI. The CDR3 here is CASSPSERAGSGYTF. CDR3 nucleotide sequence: TGTGCCAGCTCTCCTAGTGAGAGGGCCGGCTCCGGCTACACCTTC.

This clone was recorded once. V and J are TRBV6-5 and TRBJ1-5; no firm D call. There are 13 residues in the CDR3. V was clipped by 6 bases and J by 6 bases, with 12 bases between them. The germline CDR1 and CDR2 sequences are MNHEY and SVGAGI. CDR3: CASRAEVSQPQHF. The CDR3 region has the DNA TGTGCCAGCAGGGCCGAAGTCTCTCAGCCCCAGCATTTT.

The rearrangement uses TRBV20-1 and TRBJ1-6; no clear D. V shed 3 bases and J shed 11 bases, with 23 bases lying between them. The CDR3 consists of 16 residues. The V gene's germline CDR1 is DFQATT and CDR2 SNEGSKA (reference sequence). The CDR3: CSASSRFGVSGTPLHF. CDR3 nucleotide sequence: TGCAGTGCTAGTAGTCGTTTCGGGGTGTCGGGAACACCCCTCCACTTT.

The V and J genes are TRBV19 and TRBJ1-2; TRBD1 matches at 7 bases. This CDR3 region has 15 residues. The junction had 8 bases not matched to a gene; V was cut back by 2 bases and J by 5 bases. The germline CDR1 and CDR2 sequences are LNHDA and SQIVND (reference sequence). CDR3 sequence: CASSILARDSYGYTF. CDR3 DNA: TGTGCCAGTAGTATACTCGCGCGGGACAGTTATGGCTACACCTTC. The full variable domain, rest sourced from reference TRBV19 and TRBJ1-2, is DGGITQSPKYLFRKEGQNVTLSCEQNLNHDAMYWYRQDPGQGLRLIYYSQIVNDFQKGDIAEGYSVSREKKESFPLTVTSAQKNPTAFYLCASSILARDSYGYTFGSGTRLTVV.

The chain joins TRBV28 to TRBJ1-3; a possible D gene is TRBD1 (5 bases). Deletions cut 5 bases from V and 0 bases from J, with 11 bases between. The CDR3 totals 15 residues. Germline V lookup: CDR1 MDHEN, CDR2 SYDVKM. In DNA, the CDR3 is TGTGCCAGCAGTGAGGACACTCACTCTGGAAACACCATATATTTT. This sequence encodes CASSEDTHSGNTIYF.

The CDR3 DNA is TGTGCCACCCAGGATGGGTCCTTGCTGGAGCAGTACTTC. This gives the protein CATQDGSLLEQYF. The chain links TRBV19 to TRBJ2-7, with no clear D. The germline V gene encodes CDR1 LNHDA and CDR2 SQIVND (reference sequence). V shed 10 bases and J shed 7 bases, with 20 bases lying between them. The CDR3 consists of 13 residues.

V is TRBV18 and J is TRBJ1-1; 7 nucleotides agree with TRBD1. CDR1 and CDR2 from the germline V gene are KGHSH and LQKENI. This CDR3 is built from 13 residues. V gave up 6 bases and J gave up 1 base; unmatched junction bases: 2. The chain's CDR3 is CASSGQANTEAFF. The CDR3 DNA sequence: TGTGCCAGCTCCGGACAGGCGAACACTGAAGCTTTCTTT.

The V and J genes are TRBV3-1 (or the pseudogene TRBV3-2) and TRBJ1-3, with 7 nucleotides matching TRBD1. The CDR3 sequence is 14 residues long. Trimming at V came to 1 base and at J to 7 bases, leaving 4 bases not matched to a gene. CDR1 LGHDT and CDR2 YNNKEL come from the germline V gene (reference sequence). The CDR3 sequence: CASSQGYRGNTIYF. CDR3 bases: TGTGCCAGCAGCCAAGGCTACAGGGGCAACACCATATATTTT.

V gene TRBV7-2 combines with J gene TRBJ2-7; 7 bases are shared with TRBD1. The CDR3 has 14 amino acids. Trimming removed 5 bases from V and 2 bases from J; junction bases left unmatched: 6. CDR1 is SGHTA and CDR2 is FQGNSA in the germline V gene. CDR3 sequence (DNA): TGTGCCAGCAGCGCCGGACAGGTGACCTACGAGCAGTACTTC. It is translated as CASSAGQVTYEQYF.